The 32 T cell receptor beta chains below come from one sample, sequenced in a study of blood T cells in healthy people across ages. A sample-barcoded 5' primer and a J-beta primer mix were used in a second PCR of roughly 7 to 11 cycles. TCRdb fed the 5' RACE reads into MiXCR, producing one record per CDR3 protein. The sample lists around 670,000 distinct CDR3 sequences, approximately 30% seen once, with 15% to 18% in the top ten. What was sequenced was blood. Receptors originate from a woman of 80 years or more in good health.

At least ten counts were recorded for this clonotype. The chain carries TRBV12-3 or TRBV12-4 and TRBJ2-5, with D perhaps matching TRBD2 (6 bases). Deletions cut 6 bases from V and 5 bases from J, with 13 bases between. The CDR3 totals 13 residues. The CDR3 protein is CASRVSGVETQYF. CDR3 nucleotide sequence: TGTGCCAGCAGAGTATCGGGGGTGGAGACCCAGTACTTC.

This clonotype was picked up a small number of times. The chain carries TRBV4-1 and TRBJ2-1; 8 nucleotides align to TRBD2. The closer fit of TRBJ2-7 to the DNA end suggests the J call may be wrong. There are 16 residues in the CDR3. Germline V CDR1 and CDR2: MGHRA, YSYEKL. The CDR3 DNA reads TGCGCCAGCAGCCAAGTTGGAGCGGGGGCATACAATGAGCAGTACTTC. Protein product: CASSQVGAGAYNEQYF.

About this clonotype: One end of the junction does not line up with germline, which may come from a read error. J is TRBJ2-1 and V is TRBV6-1; 14 positions agree with TRBD2. The CDR3 covers 15 residues. Germline V gene lookup returns CDR1 MNHNS and CDR2 SASEGT. This CDR3 is CASREGTSGSNEQFF. For the CDR3, the DNA is TGTGCCAGCAGGGAAGGGACTAGCGGGAGTAATGAGCAGTTCTTC.

This clonotype was found a few times. V and J are TRBV2 and TRBJ2-7; D unresolved. This CDR3 has 13 residues. V was clipped by 7 bases and J by 2 bases, with 12 bases between them. The germline V gene encodes CDR1 SNHLY and CDR2 FYNNEI. CDR3 amino acids: CASTRTFAYEQYF. The CDR3 DNA reads TGTGCCAGCACTCGGACGTTCGCCTACGAGCAGTACTTC.

Comments on this clonotype: This may be a read error: a much more frequent sequence differs by one nucleotide. The chain joins TRBV5-1 to TRBJ2-5; D is uncertain. This CDR3 comprises 12 residues. Germline CDR1 reads SGHRS; CDR2 reads YFSETQ. V was shortened by 4 bases and J by 11 bases, with 15 bases between the two germline ends. The CDR3 nucleotides are TGCGCCAGCAGCGTGGACGGTAATGAGCAGTACTTC. Translating it yields CASSVDGNEQYF.

This clonotype has just a few counts. V usage is TRBV30 and J usage is TRBJ2-7, with 8 bases matching TRBD1. There are 13 residues in the CDR3. V shed 1 base and J 7 bases; nucleotides not matched to a gene: 6. Germline CDR1 reads GTSNPN; CDR2 reads SVGIG (reference sequence). The CDR3 spells CAWSGQGMGEQYF. The CDR3, as DNA: TGTGCCTGGAGTGGACAGGGGATGGGGGAGCAGTACTTC.

The genes are TRBV29-1 and TRBJ2-5; D remains ambiguous. Per the germline V gene, CDR1 is SQVTM and CDR2 is ANQGSEA. V was cut by 3 bases and J by 0 bases, with 8 bases left in between. The CDR3 spans 13 residues. The CDR3 nucleotides are TGCAGCGTTGACGACGGAGACCAAGAGACCCAGTACTTC. Residues: CSVDDGDQETQYF.

The V and J genes are TRBV7-9 and TRBJ2-4; the D call may be TRBD1 or TRBD2 (5 bases each). The CDR3 loop spans 17 amino acids. The V gene's germline CDR1 is SEHNR and CDR2 FQNEAQ (reference sequence). Between the trimmed V and J ends, which lost 4 bases and 13 bases, there was a span of 29 bases. CDR3 sequence: CASSSPRDARGTDTQYF. The CDR3 DNA follows: TGTGCCAGCAGCTCTCCACGGGACGCCCGAGGCACAGATACGCAGTACTTC.

This clonotype was recorded many times. The V and J genes are TRBV5-1 and TRBJ2-7; unclear D gene. Germline V gene data show CDR1 as SGHRS and CDR2 as YFSETQ. The CDR3 runs to 11 residues. Trimming left V 0 bases short and J 6 bases short, with 4 bases between. CDR3 nucleotides: TGCGCCAGCAGCTTGGAGAGCGAGCAGTACTTC. Its translation: CASSLESEQYF. Full variable domain (rest looked up from reference TRBV5-1 and TRBJ2-7): KAGVTQTPRYLIKTRGQQVTLSCSPISGHRSVSWYQQTPGQGLQFLFEYFSETQRNKGNFPGRFSGRQFSNSRSEMNVSTLELGDSALYLCASSLESEQYFGPGTRLTVT.

A few counts support this clonotype. Compared with germline, one end of the junction differs, possibly owing to a read error. The rearrangement uses TRBV6-2 or TRBV6-3 and TRBJ2-1, with D perhaps TRBD2 (6 bases). Germline V gene sequence: CDR1 MNHEY, CDR2 SVGEGT. This CDR3 is built from 17 residues. CDR3 nucleotides: TGTGCCAGCAGTTACTCACGGGGGACTCTGGAACTCAATGGGCAGTTCTTC. Translating gives CASSYSRGTLELNGQFF.

As to this clonotype: Possible read error: a much larger clone is one base away. This chain links TRBV29-1 with TRBJ2-7; 8 bases are shared with TRBD2. Germline assignment: CDR1 SQVTM and CDR2 ANQGSEA. This CDR3 has 13 residues. The trim removed 7 bases at V and 7 bases at J, leaving 12 bases unmatched. CDR3 in DNA: TGCAGCGCAGAAACGGGGGGGCGAAATGAGCAGTACTTC. It codes for CSAETGGRNEQYF.

The table lists this clonotype with many counts. J is TRBJ1-5 and V is TRBV6-5, with unresolved D. Trimming removed 7 bases from V and 0 bases from J, with 7 bases in between. There are 13 residues in the CDR3. In germline, CDR1 is MNHEY, CDR2 SVGAGI. The CDR3 region has the DNA TGTGCCAGCAAGCGGAATAGCAATCAGCCCCAGCATTTT. Amino acid sequence: CASKRNSNQPQHF.

This clonotype was recorded a few times. This chain connects TRBV25-1 to TRBJ1-1; D is unclear. CDR3 length equals 15 residues. Germline values: CDR1 MGHDK, CDR2 SYGVNS. V dropped 1 base and J dropped 0 bases, with 9 bases sitting between them. The CDR3 DNA sequence: TGTGCCAGCAGTGAATCTGGCCTTCTGAACACTGAAGCTTTCTTT. This gives the protein CASSESGLLNTEAFF. The full variable domain, in which reference TRBV25-1 and TRBJ1-1 provide the parts outside the CDR3, is EADIYQTPRYLVIGTGKKITLECSQTMGHDKMYWYQQDPGMELHLIHYSYGVNSTEKGDLSSESTVSRIRTEHFPLTLESARPSHTSQYLCASSESGLLNTEAFFGQGTRLTVV.

This chain links TRBV3-1 with TRBJ2-5; 11 nucleotides align to TRBD1. The CDR3 extends over 16 amino acids. Losses at the gene ends were 1 base for V and 11 bases for J; bases not matched to a gene: 12. Germline V gives CDR1 LGHDT, CDR2 YNNKEL (reference sequence). Here the CDR3 DNA reads TGTGCCAGCAGCCAAGGGGGACAGGGGGGGGGTAATGAGCAGTACTTC. Amino acids: CASSQGGQGGGNEQYF.

Of note for this clonotype: The junction departs from germline at one end; a sequencing error may be responsible. V and J are TRBV7-2 and TRBJ1-2; D remains unclear. Germline V gene data show CDR1 as SGHTA and CDR2 as FQGNSA. CDR3 length: 15 amino acids. Here the CDR3 DNA reads TGTGCCGGCAGCTTAGATGCGGTCCCACGCCATGGCTACACCTTC. This sequence encodes CAGSLDAVPRHGYTF.

This clonotype occurred many times. This chain connects TRBV20-1 to TRBJ1-2, with D unresolved. CDR3 size: 15 residues. V lost 4 bases to trimming and J lost 2 bases, with 17 bases between them. In germline, CDR1 is DFQATT, CDR2 SNEGSKA (reference sequence). CDR3 nucleotides: TGCAGTGCTACAGTTCCCCCGCCGAAGAACTATGGCTACACCTTC. Translating it yields CSATVPPPKNYGYTF.

The chain is built from TRBV20-1 and TRBJ1-6; D is unclear. The CDR3 has 13 amino acids. The V and J ends lost 2 bases and 4 bases respectively, with 6 bases between them. Germline V gene sequence: CDR1 DFQATT, CDR2 SNEGSKA (reference sequence). As DNA, the CDR3 is TGCAGTGCTAGAATACAGTATAATTCACCCCTCCACTTT. It encodes CSARIQYNSPLHF.

Details on this clonotype: A much larger clone is a single base away; this may be a read error. The chain combines TRBV6-2 or TRBV6-3 with TRBJ2-5; D assignment may be TRBD1 or TRBD2 (7 bases each). Germline values: CDR1 MNHEY, CDR2 SVGEGT. The V gene lost 7 bases and the J gene lost 8 bases, with 23 bases spanning the gap. The CDR3 runs to 15 residues. The CDR3 bases are TGTGCCAGCACCCTGGGAGGGGGCCACGTAGAAACCCAGTACTTC. This translates into CASTLGGGHVETQYF.

This chain connects TRBV16 to TRBJ1-5; no clear D gene. The CDR3 is 15 residues long. CDR1 and CDR2 from the germline V gene are KGHSY and FQNENV. V lost 1 base and J lost 8, with 15 bases in between. CDR3 protein: CASSQYDGGKKPQHF. DNA for the CDR3: TGTGCCAGCAGCCAATACGACGGTGGTAAAAAGCCCCAGCATTTT. Drawing the rest from reference TRBV16 and TRBJ1-5, the complete variable domain is GEEVAQTPKHLVRGEGQKAKLYCAPIKGHSYVFWYQQVLKNEFKFLISFQNENVFDETGMPKERFSAKCLPNSPCSLEIQATKLEDSAVYFCASSQYDGGKKPQHFGDGTRLSIL.

In its sample, this clonotype was seen a few times. The chain combines TRBV3-1 with TRBJ1-6; 8 nucleotides agree with TRBD1. The junction had 7 bases not matched to a gene; V was cut back by 3 bases and J by 6 bases. Looked up from germline, CDR1 is LGHDT and CDR2 is YNNKEL (reference sequence). CDR3 length equals 16 residues. As DNA, the CDR3 is TGTGCCAGCAGCCAGGGACAGACAGGGGCTAATTCACCCCTCCACTTT. As protein: CASSQGQTGANSPLHF.

About this clonotype itself: A much larger clone lies a single base off, so this may be a read error. CDR3 coding DNA: TGTGCCAGCAGTGAGCAACCGGGACAGCGTCACAATGAGCGGTTCTTC. Translation gives CASSEQPGQRHNERFF. The chain couples TRBV6-4 to TRBJ2-1, with 7 nucleotides matching TRBD1. The germline CDR1 and CDR2 sequences are MRHNA and SNTAGT. The CDR3 covers 16 residues.

This clonotype was recorded many times. The rearrangement links TRBV6-5 to TRBJ2-1; D perhaps matches TRBD1 (5 bases). This CDR3 spans 16 amino acids. The germline V gene encodes CDR1 MNHEY and CDR2 SVGAGI. Trimming shortened V by 5 bases and J by 1 base, and 15 bases separated the two germline ends. CDR3 amino acids: CASSPSWGRSYNEQFF. The CDR3 coding sequence is TGTGCCAGCAGTCCCTCGTGGGGCCGGTCCTACAATGAGCAGTTCTTC.

Remarks on this clonotype: A much more abundant neighbour one base away suggests this may be a read error. The chain joins TRBV12-3 or TRBV12-4 to TRBJ1-1; weak D call: TRBD1 (6 bases). CDR3 length: 14 residues. V dropped 10 bases and J dropped 3 bases, with 18 bases sitting between them. The CDR3 DNA reads as TGTGCCAACCTCCTACAGGGTGGGGACACTGAAGCTTTCTTT. The encoded protein is CANLLQGGDTEAFF.

The V gene is TRBV28, the J gene TRBJ2-1; no clear D gene. The J call is uncertain, as TRBJ2-7 better fits the DNA end. From germline, CDR1 is MDHEN and CDR2 SYDVKM. The CDR3 extends over 12 amino acids. CDR3 nucleotide sequence: TGTGCCACCATTGGGTCCTACAATGAGCAGTACTTC. Amino acid sequence: CATIGSYNEQYF.

This clonotype has a single count. CDR3 in amino acids: CASSQALGRAGLYNEQFF. The CDR3 nucleotides are TGTGCCAGCAGCCAAGCACTAGGACGAGCGGGGTTATACAATGAGCAGTTCTTC. This sequence joins TRBV4-2 and TRBJ2-1, with TRBD2 identical over 7 bases. In germline, CDR1 is LGHNA, CDR2 YNFKEQ. J lost 4 bases, V lost 1 base, and 13 bases had no gene match. The CDR3 consists of 18 residues.

The chain recombines TRBV9 with TRBJ2-2; no reliable D call. The V gene lost 3 bases and the J gene lost 0 bases, with 12 bases spanning the gap. Germline values: CDR1 SGDLS, CDR2 YYNGEE. The length of the CDR3 is 16 residues. CDR3 residues: CASSEVQDPNTGELFF. For the CDR3, the DNA is TGTGCCAGCAGCGAAGTGCAGGACCCGAACACCGGGGAGCTGTTTTTT.

Concerning this clonotype itself: A clone one base away is much larger, so this may be a read error. The rearrangement uses TRBV11-3 and TRBJ2-5; 9 bases agree with TRBD2. V lost 5 bases to trimming and J lost 11 bases; unmatched junction nucleotides: 18. The germline V gene has CDR1 SGHNT and CDR2 YENEEA. The CDR3 has 16 amino acids. This CDR3 is CASSAGTSGYYNEQYF. The CDR3 coding sequence is TGTGCCAGCAGCGCCGGCACTAGCGGGTACTACAATGAGCAGTACTTC.

V is TRBV6-2 or TRBV6-3 and J is TRBJ2-2; 11 bases line up with TRBD2. This CDR3 contains 18 residues. V was clipped by 0 bases and J by 1 base; unmatched bases: 4. From germline, CDR1 is MNHEY and CDR2 SVGEGT. CDR3 protein: CASSYSTSGAMNTGELFF. The CDR3 DNA sequence: TGTGCCAGCAGTTACTCGACTAGCGGGGCGATGAACACCGGGGAGCTGTTTTTT.

This clonotype was seen at least ten times. The rearrangement joins TRBV6-5 to TRBJ1-1, with TRBD1 as a possible D gene (6 bases). Germline V gene lookup returns CDR1 MNHEY and CDR2 SVGAGI. The V and J ends lost 8 bases and 3 bases respectively, with 7 bases between them. The CDR3 runs to 11 residues. DNA for the CDR3: TGTGCCAGCGGGGGCTACACTGAAGCTTTCTTT. This gives the protein CASGGYTEAFF.

This clonotype has just a few counts. The J gene is TRBJ1-2, the V gene TRBV19; 8 nucleotides line up with TRBD1. There are 17 residues in the CDR3. Germline assignment: CDR1 LNHDA and CDR2 SQIVND (reference sequence). After removal of 3 bases from V and 2 bases from J, the junction contained 11 bases not matched to a gene. CDR3 region: CASSIGTGPGRNYGYTF. CDR3 nucleotides: TGTGCCAGTAGTATTGGGACAGGCCCTGGGAGGAACTATGGCTACACCTTC.

The chain carries TRBV7-2 and TRBJ2-5; weak D call: TRBD1 (6 bases). CDR1 and CDR2 from the germline V gene are SGHTA and FQGNSA. Trimming took 4 bases from V and 11 from J, leaving 23 bases between them. This CDR3 is built from 15 residues. The CDR3 DNA reads as TGTGCCAGCAGCTCCCCCGGGACATTACGAGGGGTGCAGTACTTC. Amino acid sequence: CASSSPGTLRGVQYF. The whole variable domain, filled in from reference TRBV7-2 and TRBJ2-5, reads GAGVSQSPSNKVTEKGKDVELRCDPISGHTALYWYRQSLGQGLEFLIYFQGNSAPDKSGLPSDRFSAERTGGSVSTLTIQRTQQEDSAVYLCASSSPGTLRGVQYFGPGTRLLVL.

This clonotype was counted only a few times. This may stem from a read error, because a much larger clone lies one nucleotide away. The gene calls are TRBV7-9 and TRBJ2-1; D perhaps matches TRBD1 (6 bases). The end of the DNA fits TRBJ2-7 better, so the J call may be wrong. The CDR3 loop spans 18 amino acids. Germline V gene lookup returns CDR1 SEHNR and CDR2 FQNEAQ (reference sequence). The CDR3 DNA is TGTGCCAGCAGCCACCCGGCCAGGGGTCCGAGCTCCTACAATGAGCAGTACTTC. Residues: CASSHPARGPSSYNEQYF.